The present entry profiles one T cell receptor beta chain with its context. What it recognizes is unknown. The data belong to a study of CD8 T cells in Susac syndrome. Study results and caveats: Maximal CD8+ clonal expansion in Susac was observed within TEMRA cells and among active patients.

From blood CD8+ and CD4+ T cells, the TCR beta chain was sequenced. An input of roughly 0.45 to 1 ug of RNA was subjected to reverse transcription using random hexamers. TCRdb ran MiXCR on the immunoSEQ multiplex PCR reads and lists one entry per CDR3 protein. Of some 75,000 distinct CDR3 sequences in the sample, roughly 92% were seen once. The V segment lost 10 bases and the J segment 3 bases; nucleotides outside the gene matches: 10. The CDR3 sequence is 15 residues long. The V gene's germline CDR1 is MNHEY and CDR2 SMNVEV (reference sequence). The receptor was isolated from a human donor with Susac syndrome. Input material: CD8+ T cells from PBMCs. The chain recombines TRBV27 with TRBJ2-7; 12 bases match TRBD2. CDR3: CATRYGLAGSYEQYF. In nucleotides, the CDR3 is TGTGCCACCAGATACGGACTAGCGGGAAGCTACGAGCAGTACTTC.